This TCR beta chain was identified in a study of blood T cell repertoires in COVID-19. The data were produced by immunoSEQ multiplex PCR, yet TCRdb's version contains in-frame clones alone and is incomplete. The sample contains 35,000 to 45,000 clones, roughly 80% of which appear only once. This clone appeared once. This sequence was found in a man in his sixties or seventies with acute or convalescent COVID-19. Sequencing input: peripheral blood.

CDR3 protein: CSVEHTQETQYF. The CDR3 nucleotides are TGCAGCGTTGAACACACCCAAGAGACCCAGTACTTC. This chain links TRBV29-1 with TRBJ2-5; no clear D. The ends were cut back, 2 bases at V and 1 base at J, with 5 bases in the middle. Germline-derived CDR1 and CDR2 are SQVTM and ANQGSEA. The CDR3 length is 12 residues.